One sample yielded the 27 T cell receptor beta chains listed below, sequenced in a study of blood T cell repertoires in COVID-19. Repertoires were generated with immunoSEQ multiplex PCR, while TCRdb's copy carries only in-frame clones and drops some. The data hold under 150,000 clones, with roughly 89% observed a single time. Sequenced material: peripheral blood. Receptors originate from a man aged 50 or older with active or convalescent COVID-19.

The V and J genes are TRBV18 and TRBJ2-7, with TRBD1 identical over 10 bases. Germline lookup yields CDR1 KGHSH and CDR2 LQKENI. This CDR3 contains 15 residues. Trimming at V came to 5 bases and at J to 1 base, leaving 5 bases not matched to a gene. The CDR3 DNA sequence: TGTGCCAGCTCATCCCGGGACAGGGGTTCCTACGAGCAGTACTTC. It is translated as CASSSRDRGSYEQYF.

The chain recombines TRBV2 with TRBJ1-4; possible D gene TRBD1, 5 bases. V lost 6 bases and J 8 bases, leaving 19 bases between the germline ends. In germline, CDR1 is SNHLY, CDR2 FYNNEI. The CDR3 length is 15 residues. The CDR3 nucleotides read TGTGCCAGCAGCGCACGGGACTCCCCGGGAGAAAAACTGTTTTTT. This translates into CASSARDSPGEKLFF. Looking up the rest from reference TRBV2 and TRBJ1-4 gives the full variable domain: EPEVTQTPSHQVTQMGQEVILRCVPISNHLYFYWYRQILGQKVEFLVSFYNNEISEKSEIFDDQFSVERPDGSNFTLKIRSTKLEDSAMYFCASSARDSPGEKLFFGSGTQLSVL.

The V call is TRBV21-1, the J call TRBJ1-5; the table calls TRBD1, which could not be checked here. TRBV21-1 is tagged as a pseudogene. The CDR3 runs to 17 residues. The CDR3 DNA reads TGTGCCAGCAGCAAAACCCCCGAGGACAGGGCCAATCAGCCCCAGCATTTT. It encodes CASSKTPEDRANQPQHF.

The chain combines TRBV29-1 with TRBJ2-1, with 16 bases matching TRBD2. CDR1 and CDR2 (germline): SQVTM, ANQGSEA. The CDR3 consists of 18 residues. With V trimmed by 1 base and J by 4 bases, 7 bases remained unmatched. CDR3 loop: CSVEGASGLAGGYNEQFF. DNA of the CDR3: TGCAGCGTTGAAGGAGCCTCGGGACTAGCGGGGGGGTACAATGAGCAGTTCTTC.

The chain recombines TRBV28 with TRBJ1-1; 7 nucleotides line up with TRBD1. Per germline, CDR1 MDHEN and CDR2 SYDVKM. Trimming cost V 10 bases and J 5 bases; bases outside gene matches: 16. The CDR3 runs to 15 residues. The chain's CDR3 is CATHRGSLSFTEAFF. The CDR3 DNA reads TGTGCCACGCACAGGGGATCTTTAAGTTTTACTGAAGCTTTCTTT.

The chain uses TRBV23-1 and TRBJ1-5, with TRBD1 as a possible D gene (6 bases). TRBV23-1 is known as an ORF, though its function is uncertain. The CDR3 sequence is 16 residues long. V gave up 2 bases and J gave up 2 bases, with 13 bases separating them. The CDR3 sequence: CASSQVLQGCNQPQHF. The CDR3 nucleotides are TGCGCCAGCAGTCAAGTGTTACAGGGATGCAATCAGCCCCAGCATTTT.

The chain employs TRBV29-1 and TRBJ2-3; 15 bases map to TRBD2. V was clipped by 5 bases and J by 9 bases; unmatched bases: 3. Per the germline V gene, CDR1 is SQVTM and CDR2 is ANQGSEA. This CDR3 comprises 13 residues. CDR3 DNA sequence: TGCAGCGTTAGGACTAGCGGGGGGGAGACGCAGTATTTT. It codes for CSVRTSGGETQYF.

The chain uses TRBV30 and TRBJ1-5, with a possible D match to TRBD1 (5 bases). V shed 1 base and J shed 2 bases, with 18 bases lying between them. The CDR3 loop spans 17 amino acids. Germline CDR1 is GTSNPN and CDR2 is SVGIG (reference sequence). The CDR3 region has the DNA TGTGCCTGGAGTGCATGGGACCGGGGGTTTGGCAATCAGCCCCAGCATTTT. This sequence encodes CAWSAWDRGFGNQPQHF.

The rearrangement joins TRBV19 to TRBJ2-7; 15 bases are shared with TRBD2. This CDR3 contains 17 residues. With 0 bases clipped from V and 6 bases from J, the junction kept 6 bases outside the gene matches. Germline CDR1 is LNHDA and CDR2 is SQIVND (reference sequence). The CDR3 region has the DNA TGTGCCAGTAGTATAGATCCGGGACTAGCGGGAGGACGCGAGCAGTACTTC. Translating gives CASSIDPGLAGGREQYF.

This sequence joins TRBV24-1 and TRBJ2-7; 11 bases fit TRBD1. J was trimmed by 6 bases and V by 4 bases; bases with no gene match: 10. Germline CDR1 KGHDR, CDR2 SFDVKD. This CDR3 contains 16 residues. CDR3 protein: CATSDNRGQGASEQYF. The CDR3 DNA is TGTGCCACCAGTGACAACCGTGGACAGGGGGCTTCCGAGCAGTACTTC.

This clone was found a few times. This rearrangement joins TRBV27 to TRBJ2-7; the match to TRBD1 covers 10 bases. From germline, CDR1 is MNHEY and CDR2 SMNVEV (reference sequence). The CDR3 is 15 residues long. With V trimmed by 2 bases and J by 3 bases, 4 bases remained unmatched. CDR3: CASSLRQGALYEQYF. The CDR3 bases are TGTGCCAGCAGTTTACGACAGGGGGCACTCTACGAGCAGTACTTC.

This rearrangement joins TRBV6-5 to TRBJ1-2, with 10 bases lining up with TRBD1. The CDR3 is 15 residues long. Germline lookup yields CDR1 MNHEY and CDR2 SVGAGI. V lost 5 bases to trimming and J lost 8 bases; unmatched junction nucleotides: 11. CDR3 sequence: CASSPTRQGAGGYTF. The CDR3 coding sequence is TGTGCCAGCAGTCCGACTCGACAGGGGGCAGGGGGCTACACCTTC.

CDR3 sequence: CASSRPLGEEPRYF. In DNA form, the CDR3 reads TGTGCCAGCAGCCGACCCCTCGGGGAGGAGCCGCGGTATTTT. This chain uses TRBV5-4 with TRBJ2-3, with D possibly TRBD2 on 6 matching bases. This CDR3 is 14 amino acids long. Germline CDR1 reads SGHNT; CDR2 reads YYREEE (reference sequence). The germline V and J ends were trimmed by 4 bases and 14 bases, with 23 bases remaining between them.

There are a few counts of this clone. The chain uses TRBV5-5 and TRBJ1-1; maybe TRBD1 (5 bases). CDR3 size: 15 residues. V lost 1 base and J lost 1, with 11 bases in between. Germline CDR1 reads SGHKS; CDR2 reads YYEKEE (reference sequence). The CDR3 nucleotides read TGTGCCAGCAGCTTGATACCAGGGAAGAACACTGAAGCTTTCTTT. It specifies CASSLIPGKNTEAFF.

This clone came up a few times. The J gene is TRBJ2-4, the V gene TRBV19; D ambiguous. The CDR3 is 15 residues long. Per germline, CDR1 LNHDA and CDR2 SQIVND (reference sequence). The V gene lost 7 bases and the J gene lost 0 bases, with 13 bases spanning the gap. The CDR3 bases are TGTGCCAGTACCGCTCAGGCCATAGCCAAAAACATTCAGTACTTC. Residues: CASTAQAIAKNIQYF.

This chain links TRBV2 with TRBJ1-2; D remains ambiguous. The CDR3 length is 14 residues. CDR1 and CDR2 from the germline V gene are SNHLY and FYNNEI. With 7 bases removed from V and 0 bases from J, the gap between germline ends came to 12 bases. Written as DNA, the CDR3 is TGTGCCAGCACTGGGGAGACCTCTAACTATGGCTACACCTTC. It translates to CASTGETSNYGYTF. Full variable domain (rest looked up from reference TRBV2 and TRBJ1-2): EPEVTQTPSHQVTQMGQEVILRCVPISNHLYFYWYRQILGQKVEFLVSFYNNEISEKSEIFDDQFSVERPDGSNFTLKIRSTKLEDSAMYFCASTGETSNYGYTFGSGTRLTVV.

CDR3 loop: CSVAGTGETNEKLFF. The CDR3 nucleotides are TGCAGCGTTGCCGGGACAGGTGAAACTAATGAAAAACTGTTTTTT. The genes are TRBV29-1 and TRBJ1-4; 8 nucleotides align to TRBD1. The CDR3 is made up of 15 amino acids. Germline V gene data show CDR1 as SQVTM and CDR2 as ANQGSEA. V shed 4 bases and J 1 base; nucleotides not matched to a gene: 5.

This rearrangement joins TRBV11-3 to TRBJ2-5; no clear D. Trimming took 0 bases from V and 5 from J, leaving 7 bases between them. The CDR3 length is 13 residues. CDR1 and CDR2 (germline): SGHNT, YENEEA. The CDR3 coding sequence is TGTGCCAGCAGCTTAGATCGAGAGGAGACCCAGTACTTC. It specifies CASSLDREETQYF.

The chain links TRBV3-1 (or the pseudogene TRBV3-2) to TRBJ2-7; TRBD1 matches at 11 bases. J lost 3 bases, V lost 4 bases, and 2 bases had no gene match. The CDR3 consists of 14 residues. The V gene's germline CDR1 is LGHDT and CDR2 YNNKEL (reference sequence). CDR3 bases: TGTGCCAGCAGCCGGACAGGGGGCCTCTACGAGCAGTACTTC. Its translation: CASSRTGGLYEQYF.

The CDR3 DNA sequence: TGCAGCGTTGAAGACGCCGGGGTAGGAGTGGGAAACATTCAGTACTTC. This translates into CSVEDAGVGVGNIQYF. The V call is TRBV29-1, the J call TRBJ2-4, with D perhaps matching TRBD2 (5 bases). Trimming took off 0 bases at V and 6 bases at J, with 18 bases between the two ends. From germline, CDR1 is SQVTM and CDR2 ANQGSEA. CDR3 length: 16 residues.

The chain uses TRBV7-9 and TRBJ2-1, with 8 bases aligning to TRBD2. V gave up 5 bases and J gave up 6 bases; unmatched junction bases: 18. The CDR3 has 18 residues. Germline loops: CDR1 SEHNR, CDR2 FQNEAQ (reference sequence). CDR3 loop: CASSQRRREADLVNEQFF. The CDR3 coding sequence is TGTGCCAGCAGCCAAAGACGGCGGGAGGCCGATTTGGTCAATGAGCAGTTCTTC.

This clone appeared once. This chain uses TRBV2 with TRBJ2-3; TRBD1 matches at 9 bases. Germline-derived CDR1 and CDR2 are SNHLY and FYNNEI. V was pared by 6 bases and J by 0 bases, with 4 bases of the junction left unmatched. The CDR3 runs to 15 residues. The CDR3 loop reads CASSADRGSTDTQYF. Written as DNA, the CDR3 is TGTGCCAGCAGCGCGGACAGGGGTAGCACAGATACGCAGTATTTT.

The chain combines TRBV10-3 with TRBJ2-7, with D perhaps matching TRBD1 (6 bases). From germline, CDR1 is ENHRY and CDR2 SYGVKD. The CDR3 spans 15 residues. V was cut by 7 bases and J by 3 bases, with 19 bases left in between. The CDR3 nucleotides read TGTGCCATCAAGAATGGACAGAATGAGTACTACGAGCAGTACTTC. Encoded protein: CAIKNGQNEYYEQYF.

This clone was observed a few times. CDR3 protein: CASSPDGTKGSNEQFF. The CDR3 coding sequence is TGTGCCAGCAGCCCGGACGGGACTAAGGGAAGCAATGAGCAGTTCTTC. The chain employs TRBV5-6 and TRBJ2-1; 7 bases map to TRBD2. The V and J ends lost 4 bases and 6 bases, in that order; junction bases with no gene match: 13. This CDR3 is 16 amino acids long. Per germline, CDR1 SGHDT and CDR2 YYEEEE.

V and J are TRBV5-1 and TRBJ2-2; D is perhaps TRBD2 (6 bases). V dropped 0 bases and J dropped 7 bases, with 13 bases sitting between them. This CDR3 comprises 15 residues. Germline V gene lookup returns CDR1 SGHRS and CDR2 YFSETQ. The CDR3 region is CASSLAFGRDGELFF. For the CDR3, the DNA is TGCGCCAGCAGCTTGGCCTTCGGGAGAGACGGGGAGCTGTTTTTT.

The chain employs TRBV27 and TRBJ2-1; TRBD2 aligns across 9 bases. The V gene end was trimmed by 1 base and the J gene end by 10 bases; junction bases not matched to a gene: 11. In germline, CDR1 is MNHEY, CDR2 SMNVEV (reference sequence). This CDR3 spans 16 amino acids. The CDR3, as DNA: TGTGCCAGCAGTTTATGGTCTGGCGGGGGGGCGGGCGAGCAGTTCTTC. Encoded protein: CASSLWSGGGAGEQFF.

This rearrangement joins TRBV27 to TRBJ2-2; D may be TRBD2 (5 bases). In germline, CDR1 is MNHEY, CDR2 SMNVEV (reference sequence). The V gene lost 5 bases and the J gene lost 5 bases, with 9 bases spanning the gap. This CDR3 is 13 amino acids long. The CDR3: CASSVTGTGELFF. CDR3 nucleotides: TGTGCCAGCAGTGTCACGGGGACCGGGGAGCTGTTTTTT.